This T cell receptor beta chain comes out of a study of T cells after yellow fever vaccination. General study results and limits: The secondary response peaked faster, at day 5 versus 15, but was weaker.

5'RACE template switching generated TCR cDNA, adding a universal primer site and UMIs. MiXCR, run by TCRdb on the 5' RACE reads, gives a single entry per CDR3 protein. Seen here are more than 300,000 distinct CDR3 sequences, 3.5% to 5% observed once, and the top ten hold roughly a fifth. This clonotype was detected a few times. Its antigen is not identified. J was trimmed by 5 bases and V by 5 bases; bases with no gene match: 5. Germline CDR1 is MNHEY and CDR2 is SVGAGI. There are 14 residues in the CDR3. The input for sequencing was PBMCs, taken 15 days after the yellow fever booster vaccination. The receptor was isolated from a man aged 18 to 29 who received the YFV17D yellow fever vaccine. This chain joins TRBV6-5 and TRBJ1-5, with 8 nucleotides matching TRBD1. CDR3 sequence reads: CASSNQGAHQPQHF. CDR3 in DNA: TGTGCCAGCAGTAACCAGGGGGCGCATCAGCCCCAGCATTTT.